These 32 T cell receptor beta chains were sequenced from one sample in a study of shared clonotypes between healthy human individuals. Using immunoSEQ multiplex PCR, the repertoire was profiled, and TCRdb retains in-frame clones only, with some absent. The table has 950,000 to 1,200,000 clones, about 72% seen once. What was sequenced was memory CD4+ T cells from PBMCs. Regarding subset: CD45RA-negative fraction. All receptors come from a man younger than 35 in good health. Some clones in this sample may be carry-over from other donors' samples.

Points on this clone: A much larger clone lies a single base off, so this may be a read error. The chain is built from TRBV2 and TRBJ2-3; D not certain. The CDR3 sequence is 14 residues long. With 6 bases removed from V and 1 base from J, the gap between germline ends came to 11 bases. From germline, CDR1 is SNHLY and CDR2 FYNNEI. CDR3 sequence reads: CASSPGRGTDTQYF. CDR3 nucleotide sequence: TGTGCCAGCAGCCCGGGCCGGGGCACAGATACGCAGTATTTT.

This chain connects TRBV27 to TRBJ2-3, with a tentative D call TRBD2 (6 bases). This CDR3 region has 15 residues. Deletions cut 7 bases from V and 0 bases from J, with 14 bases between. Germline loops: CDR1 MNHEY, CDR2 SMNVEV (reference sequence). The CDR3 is CASKVAVTSTDTQYF. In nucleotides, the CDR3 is TGTGCCAGCAAGGTAGCGGTTACTAGCACAGATACGCAGTATTTT.

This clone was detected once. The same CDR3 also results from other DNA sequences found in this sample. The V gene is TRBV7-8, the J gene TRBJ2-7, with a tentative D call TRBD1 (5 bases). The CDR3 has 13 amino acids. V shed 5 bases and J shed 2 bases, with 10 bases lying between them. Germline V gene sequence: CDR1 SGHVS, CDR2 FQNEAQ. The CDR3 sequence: CASSRRETYEQYF. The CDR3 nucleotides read TGTGCCAGCAGCCGCAGGGAAACCTACGAGCAGTACTTC.

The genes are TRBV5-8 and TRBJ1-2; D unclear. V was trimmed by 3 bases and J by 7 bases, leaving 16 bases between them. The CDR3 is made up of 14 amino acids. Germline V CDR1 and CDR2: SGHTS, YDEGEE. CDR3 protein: CASSSTRFSRGYTF. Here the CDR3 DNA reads TGTGCCAGCAGCTCGACTCGGTTTAGCCGTGGCTACACCTTC.

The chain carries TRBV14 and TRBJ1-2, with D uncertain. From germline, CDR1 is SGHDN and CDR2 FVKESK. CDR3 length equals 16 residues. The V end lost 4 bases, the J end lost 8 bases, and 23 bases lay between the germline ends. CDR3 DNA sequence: TGTGCCAGCAGCCCGCAAATCAGACCCAAGCAAGGAGGCTACACCTTC. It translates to CASSPQIRPKQGGYTF.

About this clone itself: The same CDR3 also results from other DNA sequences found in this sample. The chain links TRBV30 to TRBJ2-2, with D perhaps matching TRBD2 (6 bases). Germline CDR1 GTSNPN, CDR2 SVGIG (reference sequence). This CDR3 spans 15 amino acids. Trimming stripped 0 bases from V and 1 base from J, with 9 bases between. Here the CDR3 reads CAWSVGRGNTGELFF. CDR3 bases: TGTGCCTGGAGTGTAGGGCGGGGGAACACCGGGGAGCTGTTTTTT.

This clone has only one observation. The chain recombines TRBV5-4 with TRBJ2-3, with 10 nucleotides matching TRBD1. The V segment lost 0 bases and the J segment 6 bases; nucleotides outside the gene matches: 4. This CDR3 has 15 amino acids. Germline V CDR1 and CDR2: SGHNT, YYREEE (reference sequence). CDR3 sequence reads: CASSLGDRGRDTQYF. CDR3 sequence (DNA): TGTGCCAGCAGCTTGGGGGACAGGGGCCGCGATACGCAGTATTTT.

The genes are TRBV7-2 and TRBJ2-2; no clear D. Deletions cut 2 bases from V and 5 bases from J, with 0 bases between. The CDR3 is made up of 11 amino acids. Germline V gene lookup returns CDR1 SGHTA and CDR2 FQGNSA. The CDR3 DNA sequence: TGTGCCAGCAGCTTAACCGGGGAGCTGTTTTTT. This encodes CASSLTGELFF.

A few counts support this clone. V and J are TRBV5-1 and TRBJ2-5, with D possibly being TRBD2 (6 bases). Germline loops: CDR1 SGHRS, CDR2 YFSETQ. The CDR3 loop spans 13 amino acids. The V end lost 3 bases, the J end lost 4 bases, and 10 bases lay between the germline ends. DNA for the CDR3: TGCGCCAGCAGCTCGCGGGGTGGAGAGACCCAGTACTTC. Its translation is CASSSRGGETQYF.

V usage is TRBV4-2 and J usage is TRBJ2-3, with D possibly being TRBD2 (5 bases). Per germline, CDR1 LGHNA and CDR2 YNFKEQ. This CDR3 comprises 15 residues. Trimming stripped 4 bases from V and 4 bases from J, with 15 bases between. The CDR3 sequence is CASSRELGRPDTQYF. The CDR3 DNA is TGTGCCAGCAGCCGAGAACTAGGGCGGCCAGATACGCAGTATTTT.

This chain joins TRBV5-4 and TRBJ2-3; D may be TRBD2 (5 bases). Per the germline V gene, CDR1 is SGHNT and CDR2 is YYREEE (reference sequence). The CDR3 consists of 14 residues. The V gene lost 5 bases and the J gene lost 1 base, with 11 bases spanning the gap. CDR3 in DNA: TGTGCCAGCAGACGGACCGGGGGCACAGATACGCAGTATTTT. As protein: CASRRTGGTDTQYF.

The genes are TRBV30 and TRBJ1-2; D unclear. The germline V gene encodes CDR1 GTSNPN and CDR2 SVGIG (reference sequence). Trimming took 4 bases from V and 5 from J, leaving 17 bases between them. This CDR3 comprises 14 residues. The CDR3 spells CAWTPLGRRYGYTF. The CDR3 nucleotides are TGTGCCTGGACCCCCCTAGGACGGCGATATGGCTACACCTTC.

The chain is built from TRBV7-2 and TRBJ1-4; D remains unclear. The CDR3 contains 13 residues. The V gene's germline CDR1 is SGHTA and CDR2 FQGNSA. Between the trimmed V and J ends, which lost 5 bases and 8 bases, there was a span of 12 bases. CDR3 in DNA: TGTGCCAGCAGCCGGGCCGGGGAGGAAAAACTGTTTTTT. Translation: CASSRAGEEKLFF.

The CDR3 bases are TGTGCCTGGAACAGCGGGGGGGACAATGAGCAGTTCTTC. Translation gives CAWNSGGDNEQFF. The V call is TRBV30, the J call TRBJ2-1; 10 nucleotides agree with TRBD2. V lost 4 bases to trimming and J lost 5 bases; unmatched junction nucleotides: 2. CDR1 is GTSNPN, CDR2 SVGIG, per germline (reference sequence). CDR3 length: 13 amino acids.

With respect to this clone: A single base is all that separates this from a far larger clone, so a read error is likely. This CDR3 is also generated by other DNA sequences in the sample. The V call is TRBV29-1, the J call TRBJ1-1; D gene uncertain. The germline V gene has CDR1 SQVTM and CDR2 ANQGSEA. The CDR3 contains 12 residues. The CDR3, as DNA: TGCAGCGTTTCTTCCGGGAACACTGAGGCTTTCTTT. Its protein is CSVSSGNTEAFF.

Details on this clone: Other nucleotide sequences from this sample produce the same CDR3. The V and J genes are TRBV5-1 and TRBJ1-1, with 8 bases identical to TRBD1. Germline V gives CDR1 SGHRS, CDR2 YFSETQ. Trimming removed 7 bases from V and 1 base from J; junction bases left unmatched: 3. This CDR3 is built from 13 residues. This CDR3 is CASGQGANTEAFF. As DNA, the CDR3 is TGCGCCAGCGGTCAGGGGGCGAACACTGAAGCTTTCTTT.

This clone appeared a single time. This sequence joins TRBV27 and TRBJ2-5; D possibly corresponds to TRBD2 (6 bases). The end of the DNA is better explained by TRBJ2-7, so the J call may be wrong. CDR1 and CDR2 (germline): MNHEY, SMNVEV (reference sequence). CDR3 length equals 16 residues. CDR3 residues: CASSLDPTTRTYEQYF. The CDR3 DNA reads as TGTGCCAGCAGTTTAGACCCCACGACTAGGACCTACGAGCAGTACTTC.

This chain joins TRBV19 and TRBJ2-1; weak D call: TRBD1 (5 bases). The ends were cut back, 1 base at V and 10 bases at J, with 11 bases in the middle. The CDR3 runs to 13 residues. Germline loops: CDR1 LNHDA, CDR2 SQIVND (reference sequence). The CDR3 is CASSIGQGGEQFF. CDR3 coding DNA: TGTGCCAGTAGTATAGGGCAGGGCGGAGAGCAGTTCTTC.

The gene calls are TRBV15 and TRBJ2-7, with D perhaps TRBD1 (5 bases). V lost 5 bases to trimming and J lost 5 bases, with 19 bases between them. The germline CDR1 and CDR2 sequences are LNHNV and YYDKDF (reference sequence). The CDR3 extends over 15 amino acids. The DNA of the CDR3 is TGTGCCACCAGCGGGGCGGCTCCCGGGCGGCACGAGCAGTACTTC. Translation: CATSGAAPGRHEQYF.

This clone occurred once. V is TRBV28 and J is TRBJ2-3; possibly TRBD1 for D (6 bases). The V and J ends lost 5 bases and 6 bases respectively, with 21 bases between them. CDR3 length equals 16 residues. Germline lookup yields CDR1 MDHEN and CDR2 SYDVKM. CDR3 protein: CASSPRVWQGIDTQYF. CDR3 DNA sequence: TGTGCCAGCAGTCCTAGGGTCTGGCAGGGGATTGATACGCAGTATTTT.

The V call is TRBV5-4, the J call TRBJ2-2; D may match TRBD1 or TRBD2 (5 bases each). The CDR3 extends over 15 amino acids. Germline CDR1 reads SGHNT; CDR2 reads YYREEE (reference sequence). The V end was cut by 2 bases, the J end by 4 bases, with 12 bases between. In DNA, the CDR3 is TGTGCCAGCAGCTTTGGGCAGGGAGTCACCGGGGAGCTGTTTTTT. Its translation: CASSFGQGVTGELFF.

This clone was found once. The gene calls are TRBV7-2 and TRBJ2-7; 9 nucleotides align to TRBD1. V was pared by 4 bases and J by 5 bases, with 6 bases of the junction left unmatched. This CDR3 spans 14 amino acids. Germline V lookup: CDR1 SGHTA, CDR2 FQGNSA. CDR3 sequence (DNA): TGTGCCAGCAGCTCCCGGACAGGGGTCCACGAGCAGTACTTC. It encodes CASSSRTGVHEQYF.

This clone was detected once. The DNA of the CDR3 is TGCAGCGTTGTCGGCCCCCCTAACGAGCAGTACTTC. Amino acid sequence: CSVVGPPNEQYF. This chain links TRBV29-1 with TRBJ2-7; D gene unclear. Germline CDR1 reads SQVTM; CDR2 reads ANQGSEA. V dropped 4 bases and J dropped 5 bases, with 12 bases sitting between them. CDR3 length: 12 amino acids.

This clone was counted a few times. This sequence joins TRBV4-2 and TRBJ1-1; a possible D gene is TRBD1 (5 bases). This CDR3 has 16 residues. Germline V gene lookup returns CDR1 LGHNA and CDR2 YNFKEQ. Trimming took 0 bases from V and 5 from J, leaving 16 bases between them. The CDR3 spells CASSQDLRREGTEAFF. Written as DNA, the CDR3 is TGTGCCAGCAGCCAAGATCTCCGCAGGGAAGGGACTGAAGCTTTCTTT.

The CDR3 loop is CASSLRDSLYNEQFF. CDR3 sequence (DNA): TGCGCCAGCAGCTTGCGGGACAGCCTTTACAATGAGCAGTTCTTC. The V call is TRBV5-1, the J call TRBJ2-1, with 7 bases identical to TRBD1. The CDR3 is 15 residues long. CDR1 is SGHRS, CDR2 YFSETQ, per germline. The junction had 5 bases not matched to a gene; V was cut back by 1 base and J by 4 bases.

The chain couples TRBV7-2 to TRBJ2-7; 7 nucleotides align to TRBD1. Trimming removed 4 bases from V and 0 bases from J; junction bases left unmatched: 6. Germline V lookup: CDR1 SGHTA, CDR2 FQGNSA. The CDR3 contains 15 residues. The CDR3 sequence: CASSSIRQGSYEQYF. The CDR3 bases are TGTGCCAGCAGCTCAATCAGACAGGGCTCCTACGAGCAGTACTTC.

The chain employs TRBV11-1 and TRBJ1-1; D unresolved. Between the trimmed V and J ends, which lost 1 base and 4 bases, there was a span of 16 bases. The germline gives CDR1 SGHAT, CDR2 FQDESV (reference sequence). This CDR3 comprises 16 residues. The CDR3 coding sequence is TGTGCCAGCAGCTTAGGTTATGAAGGTATTGTCACTGAAGCTTTCTTT. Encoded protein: CASSLGYEGIVTEAFF.

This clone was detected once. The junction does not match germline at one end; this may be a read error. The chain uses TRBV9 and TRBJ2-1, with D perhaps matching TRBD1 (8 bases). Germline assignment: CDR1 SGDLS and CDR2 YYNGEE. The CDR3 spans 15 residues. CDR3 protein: CASSAQTGDYDEQFF. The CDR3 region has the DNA TGTGCCAGCAGCGCTCAGACAGGGGACTACGATGAGCAGTTCTTC.

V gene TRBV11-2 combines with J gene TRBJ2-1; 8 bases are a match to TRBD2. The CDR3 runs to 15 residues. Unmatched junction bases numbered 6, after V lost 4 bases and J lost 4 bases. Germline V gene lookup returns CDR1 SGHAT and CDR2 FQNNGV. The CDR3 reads CASSYTAGGYNEQFF. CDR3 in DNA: TGTGCCAGCAGCTATACCGCGGGAGGATACAATGAGCAGTTCTTC.

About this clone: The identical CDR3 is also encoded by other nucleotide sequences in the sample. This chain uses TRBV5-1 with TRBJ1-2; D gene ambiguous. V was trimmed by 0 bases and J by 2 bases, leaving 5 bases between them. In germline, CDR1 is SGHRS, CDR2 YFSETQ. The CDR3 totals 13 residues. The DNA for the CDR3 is TGCGCCAGCAGCTTGGAACCCAACTATGGCTACACCTTC. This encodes CASSLEPNYGYTF.

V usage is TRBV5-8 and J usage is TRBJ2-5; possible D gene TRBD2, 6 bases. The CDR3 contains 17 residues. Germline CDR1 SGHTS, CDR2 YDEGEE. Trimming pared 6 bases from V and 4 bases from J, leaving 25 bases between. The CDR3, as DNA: TGTGCCAGCACCCGGAAGCGGGCAGTAGGGCTCGGAGAGACCCAGTACTTC. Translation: CASTRKRAVGLGETQYF.

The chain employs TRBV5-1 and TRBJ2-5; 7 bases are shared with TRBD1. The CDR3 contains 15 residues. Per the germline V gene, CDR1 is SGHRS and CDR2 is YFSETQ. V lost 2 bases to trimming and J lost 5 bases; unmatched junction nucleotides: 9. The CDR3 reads CASSLSRGSRETQYF. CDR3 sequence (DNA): TGCGCCAGCAGCTTAAGCAGGGGGAGTCGCGAGACCCAGTACTTC.